The 20 T cell receptor beta chains given below trace back to one sample, sequenced in a study of long-term antiretroviral therapy in people with HIV. At survey level, the immunoSEQ assay was run in its v3.0 version. The method was immunoSEQ multiplex PCR; TCRdb's version includes in-frame clones alone and lacks a portion of them. The sample lists around 13,000 clones; about 79% were seen once. The source material was unsorted PBMCs, sampled 0.4 years after starting antiretroviral therapy. The receptors shown here come from a man younger than 45 with HIV.

The chain links TRBV29-1 to TRBJ2-7; D might be TRBD1 (5 bases). Germline loops: CDR1 SQVTM, CDR2 ANQGSEA. The CDR3 loop spans 12 amino acids. Trimming stripped 2 bases from V and 4 bases from J, with 9 bases between. CDR3 sequence (DNA): TGCAGCGTTGAAACAGGCTTTTACGAGCAGTACTTC. The encoded protein is CSVETGFYEQYF.

In this sample, this clone turned up a few times. This CDR3 fails to terminate in the conserved phenylalanine or tryptophan, so it likely reflects a read error. The DNA is omitted, as the CDR3 cannot be located on it reliably, and the CDR3 follows TCRdb's listing. CDR3 sequence reads: CASSLSGQGR. The rearrangement joins TRBV4-3 to TRBJ1-6; TRBD1 is the table's D call, not checked against the DNA. CDR1 is LGHNA and CDR2 is YSLEER in the germline V gene. The CDR3 extends over 10 residues, inclusive of both ends.

This rearrangement joins TRBV9 to TRBJ2-3; 8 nucleotides match TRBD2. The CDR3 contains 16 residues. The germline V gene has CDR1 SGDLS and CDR2 YYNGEE. The J segment lost 3 bases and the V segment lost 0 bases, leaving 6 bases of the junction unmatched. CDR3 protein: CASSVGVSGVTDTQYF. The CDR3 DNA sequence: TGTGCCAGCAGCGTAGGGGTTAGCGGGGTAACAGATACGCAGTATTTT. The complete variable domain, with remaining parts taken from reference TRBV9 and TRBJ2-3, reads DSGVTQTPKHLITATGQRVTLRCSPRSGDLSVYWYQQSLDQGLQFLIQYYNGEERAKGNILERFSAQQFPDLHSELNLSSLELGDSALYFCASSVGVSGVTDTQYFGPGTRLTVL.

Written as DNA, the CDR3 is TGCGCCAGCAGCTTGTCAGGGGGCCTGGGAAGCAATCAGCCCCAGCATTTT. Amino acid sequence: CASSLSGGLGSNQPQHF. V gene TRBV5-1 combines with J gene TRBJ1-5, with 8 bases fitting TRBD1. This CDR3 comprises 17 residues. Germline V gene lookup returns CDR1 SGHRS and CDR2 YFSETQ. The V gene end was trimmed by 1 base and the J gene end by 1 base; junction bases not matched to a gene: 7. The full variable domain, in which reference TRBV5-1 and TRBJ1-5 provide the parts outside the CDR3, is KAGVTQTPRYLIKTRGQQVTLSCSPISGHRSVSWYQQTPGQGLQFLFEYFSETQRNKGNFPGRFSGRQFSNSRSEMNVSTLELGDSALYLCASSLSGGLGSNQPQHFGDGTRLSIL.

The chain is built from TRBV21-1 and TRBJ2-3. TRBV21-1 is a pseudogene. CDR3 size: 13 residues. The CDR3 sequence is CASSPRLTDTQYF. CDR3 sequence (DNA): TGTGCCAGCAGCCCCCGGCTCACAGATACGCAGTATTTT.

This clone appeared a single time. This chain joins TRBV19 and TRBJ2-3, with 13 bases that match TRBD2. Germline loops: CDR1 LNHDA, CDR2 SQIVND (reference sequence). This CDR3 has 17 residues. The V segment lost 0 bases and the J segment 5 bases; nucleotides outside the gene matches: 5. The CDR3 loop is CASSIDLGLAGRDTQYF. The CDR3 DNA reads TGTGCCAGTAGTATAGATCTGGGACTAGCGGGGCGAGATACGCAGTATTTT.

This sequence joins TRBV2 and TRBJ1-1; possibly TRBD1 for D (5 bases). V lost 4 bases and J lost 0, with 9 bases in between. The V gene's germline CDR1 is SNHLY and CDR2 FYNNEI. This CDR3 region has 14 residues. The CDR3 bases are TGTGCCAGCAGTGTTCGCAGGGTGAACACTGAAGCTTTCTTT. It specifies CASSVRRVNTEAFF.

The V gene is TRBV7-2, the J gene TRBJ2-6; the D call may be TRBD1 or TRBD2 (6 bases each). Trimming left V 2 bases short and J 1 base short, with 9 bases between. Germline V CDR1 and CDR2: SGHTA, FQGNSA. The CDR3 length is 16 residues. In DNA, the CDR3 is TGTGCCAGCAGCTTACGGGGGCGTTCTGGGGCCAACGTCCTGACTTTC. The encoded protein is CASSLRGRSGANVLTF.

V usage is TRBV18 and J usage is TRBJ1-6; D is ambiguous. Per germline, CDR1 KGHSH and CDR2 LQKENI. This CDR3 has 15 residues. The germline V and J ends were trimmed by 2 bases and 8 bases, with 13 bases remaining between them. This CDR3 reads CASSPTVNVDSPLHF. CDR3 nucleotides: TGTGCCAGCTCACCAACGGTGAACGTGGATTCACCCCTCCACTTT.

J is TRBJ1-5 and V is TRBV4-3, with 8 bases fitting TRBD1. CDR1 LGHNA and CDR2 YSLEER come from the germline V gene. The CDR3 extends over 16 amino acids. V shed 0 bases and J 2 bases; nucleotides not matched to a gene: 3. This CDR3 reads CASSQEPGQGNQPQHF. The CDR3 region has the DNA TGCGCCAGCAGCCAAGAACCGGGACAGGGCAATCAGCCCCAGCATTTT.

This chain joins TRBV27 and TRBJ2-1; 9 nucleotides align to TRBD2. This CDR3 has 17 residues. CDR1 is MNHEY and CDR2 is SMNVEV in the germline V gene (reference sequence). The V gene end was trimmed by 6 bases and the J gene end by 1 base; junction bases not matched to a gene: 10. CDR3 loop: CASSPRPGLASYNEQFF. As DNA, the CDR3 is TGTGCCAGCAGCCCCCGCCCGGGACTAGCATCCTACAATGAGCAGTTCTTC.

The J gene is TRBJ2-1, the V gene TRBV4-3; 11 nucleotides line up with TRBD1. The length of the CDR3 is 17 residues. V was pared by 1 base and J by 7 bases, with 9 bases of the junction left unmatched. CDR1 is LGHNA and CDR2 is YSLEER in the germline V gene. The CDR3 nucleotides read TGCGCCAGCAGCCAAGCCCCGGGACAGGGGGGCGTGAATGAGCAGTTCTTC. Residues: CASSQAPGQGGVNEQFF.

The chain's CDR3 is CASSPDSFGDLNSVTDTQYF. CDR3 nucleotide sequence: TGCGCCAGCAGCCCGGACAGTTTCGGTGATTTGAATAGCGTCACAGATACGCAGTATTTT. This chain joins TRBV5-1 and TRBJ2-3; D may be TRBD1 (6 bases). The germline V and J ends were trimmed by 4 bases and 2 bases, with 29 bases remaining between them. The CDR3 is 20 amino acids. In germline, CDR1 is SGHRS, CDR2 YFSETQ.

CDR3 region: CASRILGDEQFF. Written as DNA, the CDR3 is TGTGCCAGCAGGATCCTGGGGGATGAGCAGTTCTTC. J is TRBJ2-1 and V is TRBV28; tentatively, D is TRBD1 or TRBD2 (5 bases each). CDR3 size: 12 residues. Germline V lookup: CDR1 MDHEN, CDR2 SYDVKM. Trimming took 6 bases from V and 8 from J, leaving 11 bases between them.

This chain joins TRBV27 and TRBJ2-7; possibly TRBD2 for D (6 bases). The germline CDR1 and CDR2 sequences are MNHEY and SMNVEV (reference sequence). The CDR3 sequence is 13 residues long. The germline V and J ends were trimmed by 5 bases and 3 bases, with 11 bases remaining between them. CDR3 sequence reads: CASSPGLIYEQYF. CDR3 nucleotides: TGTGCCAGCAGTCCGGGACTTATCTACGAGCAGTACTTC.

This clone was observed a single time. The chain uses TRBV7-9 and TRBJ1-2; 8 nucleotides align to TRBD1. The CDR3 extends over 15 amino acids. Germline CDR1 SEHNR, CDR2 FQNEAQ (reference sequence). Trimming removed 2 bases from V and 7 bases from J; junction bases left unmatched: 9. In DNA, the CDR3 is TGTGCCAGCAGCTTACGGCAGGGGGCCAACCTTGGCTACACCTTC. As protein: CASSLRQGANLGYTF.

V and J are TRBV7-6 and TRBJ2-4; D is uncertain. The V end lost 1 base, the J end lost 5 bases, and 9 bases lay between the germline ends. CDR1 and CDR2 from the germline V gene are SGHVS and FNYEAQ. The CDR3 runs to 14 residues. The DNA of the CDR3 is TGTGCCAGCAGCTTAGGCTCCAAGCAAAACATTCAGTACTTC. Protein product: CASSLGSKQNIQYF.

The chain has TRBV27 and TRBJ2-7; 12 nucleotides match TRBD1. V shed 8 bases, J shed 6 bases, and the junction held 11 bases outside the gene matches. The CDR3 runs 15 residues. Per germline, CDR1 MNHEY and CDR2 SMNVEV (reference sequence). CDR3: CASSSGTGGAGEQYF. The CDR3 coding sequence is TGTGCCAGCTCCTCCGGGACAGGGGGCGCGGGCGAGCAGTACTTC.

The genes are TRBV6-6 and TRBJ2-1, with 8 nucleotides matching TRBD2. The CDR3 is made up of 15 amino acids. V dropped 2 bases and J dropped 5; count of bases not matched to a gene: 5. Germline V CDR1 and CDR2: MNHNY, SVGAGI (reference sequence). The CDR3 reads CASSYAAGGNNEQFF. CDR3 bases: TGTGCCAGCAGTTACGCCGCGGGAGGAAACAATGAGCAGTTCTTC.

The chain couples TRBV5-6 to TRBJ2-1; 12 bases are shared with TRBD2. Germline values: CDR1 SGHDT, CDR2 YYEEEE. The CDR3 consists of 19 residues. Trimming took 3 bases from V and 0 from J; bases not matched to a gene: 10. In DNA, the CDR3 is TGTGCCAGCAGCTCCCCGACTAGCGGGGGCTTATACTCCTACAATGAGCAGTTCTTC. Amino acid sequence: CASSSPTSGGLYSYNEQFF.